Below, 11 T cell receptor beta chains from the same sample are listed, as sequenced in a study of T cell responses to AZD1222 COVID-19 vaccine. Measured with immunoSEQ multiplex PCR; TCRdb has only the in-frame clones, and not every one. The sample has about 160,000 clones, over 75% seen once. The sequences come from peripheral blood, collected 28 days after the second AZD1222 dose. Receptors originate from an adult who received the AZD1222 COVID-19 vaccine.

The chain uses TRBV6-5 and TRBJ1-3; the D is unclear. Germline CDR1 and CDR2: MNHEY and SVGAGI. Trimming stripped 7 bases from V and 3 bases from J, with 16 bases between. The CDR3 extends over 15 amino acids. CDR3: CASNPRGFGGNTIYF. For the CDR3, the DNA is TGTGCCAGCAACCCACGAGGGTTCGGTGGAAACACCATATATTTT.

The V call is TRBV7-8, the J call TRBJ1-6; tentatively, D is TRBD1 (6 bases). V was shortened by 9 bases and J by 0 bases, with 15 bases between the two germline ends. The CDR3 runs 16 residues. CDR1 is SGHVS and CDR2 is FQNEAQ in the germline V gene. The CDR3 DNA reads TGTGCCAGTCGAAAGGGGGAGGGCTCCTATAATTCACCCCTCCACTTT. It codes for CASRKGEGSYNSPLHF.

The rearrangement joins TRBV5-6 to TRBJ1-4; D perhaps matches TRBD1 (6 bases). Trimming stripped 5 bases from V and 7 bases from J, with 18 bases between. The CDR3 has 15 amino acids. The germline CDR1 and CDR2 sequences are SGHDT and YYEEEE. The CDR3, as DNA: TGTGCCAGCAGTTCAATTATAGAGGGGGGTGAAAAACTGTTTTTT. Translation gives CASSSIIEGGEKLFF.

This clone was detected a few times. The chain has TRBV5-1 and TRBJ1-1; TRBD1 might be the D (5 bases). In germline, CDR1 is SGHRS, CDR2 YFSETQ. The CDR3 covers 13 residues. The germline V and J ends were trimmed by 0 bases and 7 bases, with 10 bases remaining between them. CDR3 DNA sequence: TGCGCCAGCAGCTTGGCCGGGGCAGGTGAAGCTTTCTTT. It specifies CASSLAGAGEAFF.

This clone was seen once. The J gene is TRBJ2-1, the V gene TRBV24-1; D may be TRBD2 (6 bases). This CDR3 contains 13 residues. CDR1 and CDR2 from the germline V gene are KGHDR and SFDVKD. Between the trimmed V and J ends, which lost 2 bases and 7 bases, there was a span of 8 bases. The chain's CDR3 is CATSDSGVNEQFF. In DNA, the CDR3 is TGTGCCACCAGTGATTCGGGGGTGAATGAGCAGTTCTTC.

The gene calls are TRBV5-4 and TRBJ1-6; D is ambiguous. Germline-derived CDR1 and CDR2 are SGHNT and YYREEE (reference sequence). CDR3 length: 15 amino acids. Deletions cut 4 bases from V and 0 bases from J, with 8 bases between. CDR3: CASSPEGSYNSPLHF. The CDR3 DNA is TGTGCCAGCAGCCCCGAGGGCTCCTATAATTCACCCCTCCACTTT.

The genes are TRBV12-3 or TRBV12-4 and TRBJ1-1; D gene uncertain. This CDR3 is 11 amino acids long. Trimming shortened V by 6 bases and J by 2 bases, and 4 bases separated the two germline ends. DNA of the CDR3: TGTGCCAGCAGGGAAAACACTGAAGCTTTCTTT. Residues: CASRENTEAFF.

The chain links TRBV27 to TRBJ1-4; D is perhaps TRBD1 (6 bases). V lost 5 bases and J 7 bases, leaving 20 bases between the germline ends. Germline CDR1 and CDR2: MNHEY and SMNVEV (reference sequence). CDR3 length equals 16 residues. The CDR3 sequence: CASSIRGPPFSEKLFF. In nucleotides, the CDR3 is TGTGCCAGCAGTATTCGGGGGCCCCCTTTCAGTGAAAAACTGTTTTTT. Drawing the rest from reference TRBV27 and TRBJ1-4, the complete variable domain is EAQVTQNPRYLITVTGKKLTVTCSQNMNHEYMSWYRQDPGLGLRQIYYSMNVEVTDKGDVPEGYKVSRKEKRNFPLILESPSPNQTSLYFCASSIRGPPFSEKLFFGSGTQLSVL.

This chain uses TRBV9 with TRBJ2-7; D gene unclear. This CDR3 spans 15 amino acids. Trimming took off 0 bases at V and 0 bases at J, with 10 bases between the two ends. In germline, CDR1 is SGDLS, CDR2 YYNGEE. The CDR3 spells CASSVGPGLSYEQYF. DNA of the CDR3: TGTGCCAGCAGCGTAGGCCCAGGCCTCTCCTACGAGCAGTACTTC.

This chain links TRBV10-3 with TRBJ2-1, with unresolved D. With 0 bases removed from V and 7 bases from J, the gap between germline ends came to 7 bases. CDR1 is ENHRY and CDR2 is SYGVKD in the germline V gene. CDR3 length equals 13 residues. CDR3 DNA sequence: TGTGCCATCAGTGAGTCTATTTGGAATGAGCAGTTCTTC. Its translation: CAISESIWNEQFF.

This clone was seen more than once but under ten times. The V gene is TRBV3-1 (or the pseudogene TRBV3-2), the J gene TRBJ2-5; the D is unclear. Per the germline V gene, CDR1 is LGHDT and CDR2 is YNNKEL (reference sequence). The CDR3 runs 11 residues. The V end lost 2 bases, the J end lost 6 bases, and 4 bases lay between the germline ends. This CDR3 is CASSQKQTQYF. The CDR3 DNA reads TGTGCCAGCAGCCAAAAGCAGACCCAGTACTTC.